A single sample gave rise to the 32 T cell receptor beta chains below, sequenced in a study of sequential checkpoint blockade in melanoma. Treatment: randomized to nivolumab then ipilimumab (arm A) or the reverse (arm B). Clones were sequenced by immunoSEQ multiplex PCR, and TCRdb holds only the in-frame ones, with some missing. Among about 27,000 clones listed, approximately 80% were seen once. The source was CD8+ T cells sorted from blood (inferred from file names), collected from a patient given nivolumab and ipilimumab in sequence. These receptors all stem from a human donor with melanoma.

V usage is TRBV28 and J usage is TRBJ1-5; 9 nucleotides align to TRBD1. V lost 4 bases, J lost 7 bases, and 5 bases stayed unmatched. CDR1 is MDHEN, CDR2 SYDVKM, per germline. This CDR3 has 14 residues. In nucleotides, the CDR3 is TGTGCCAGCAGTTCCGGGACAGGGCAACAGCCCCAGCATTTT. Protein sequence: CASSSGTGQQPQHF.

This clone was seen a handful of times. The rearrangement joins TRBV7-2 to TRBJ2-1; 10 bases line up with TRBD1. From germline, CDR1 is SGHTA and CDR2 FQGNSA. This CDR3 is built from 15 residues. Losses at the gene ends were 5 bases for V and 10 bases for J; bases not matched to a gene: 11. The CDR3 spells CASSPGTGADKEQFF. CDR3 DNA sequence: TGTGCCAGCAGCCCCGGGACAGGGGCCGATAAGGAGCAGTTCTTC.

The CDR3 sequence: CASSYAKTPLYEQYF. CDR3 in DNA: TGTGCCAGCAGTTACGCGAAAACCCCCCTATACGAGCAGTACTTC. The J gene is TRBJ2-7, the V gene TRBV6-5, with unresolved D. The CDR3 consists of 15 residues. V dropped 2 bases and J dropped 4 bases, with 15 bases sitting between them. CDR1 is MNHEY and CDR2 is SVGAGI in the germline V gene.

The chain employs TRBV6-1 and TRBJ2-5, with D perhaps TRBD1 (6 bases). V shed 3 bases and J shed 5 bases, with 16 bases lying between them. Germline lookup yields CDR1 MNHNS and CDR2 SASEGT. This CDR3 is built from 15 residues. The CDR3 nucleotides are TGTGCCAGCAGTGACCCGGGACACCTGCGGGAGACCCAGTACTTC. Translating gives CASSDPGHLRETQYF.

The chain employs TRBV28 and TRBJ2-7; 12 positions match TRBD1. The CDR3 consists of 17 residues. V was clipped by 6 bases and J by 2 bases; unmatched bases: 11. The germline V gene has CDR1 MDHEN and CDR2 SYDVKM. The CDR3 DNA follows: TGTGCCAGCAGCGGGACAGGGGGCGCCGTTTTGACCTACGAGCAGTACTTC. This encodes CASSGTGGAVLTYEQYF.

The V and J genes are TRBV7-2 and TRBJ2-2; TRBD1 aligns across 7 bases. This CDR3 is 14 amino acids long. CDR1 and CDR2 from the germline V gene are SGHTA and FQGNSA. Trimming at V came to 6 bases and at J to 3 bases, leaving 4 bases not matched to a gene. The CDR3 DNA reads TGTGCCAGCAGTCGACAGGGCTACACCGGGGAGCTGTTTTTT. The encoded protein is CASSRQGYTGELFF.

The chain is built from TRBV19 and TRBJ2-7; D call uncertain. The CDR3 has 12 residues. V was cut by 10 bases and J by 2 bases, with 12 bases left in between. Germline V CDR1 and CDR2: LNHDA, SQIVND (reference sequence). CDR3 in DNA: TGTGCCACCCAGACTCCAACCTACGAGCAGTACTTC. It is translated as CATQTPTYEQYF.

The chain carries TRBV2 and TRBJ2-3; D not certain. In germline, CDR1 is SNHLY, CDR2 FYNNEI. V gave up 4 bases and J gave up 2 bases, with 13 bases separating them. The CDR3 runs to 15 residues. CDR3 DNA sequence: TGTGCCAGCAGTGCTACGACTCCTTTCACAGATACGCAGTATTTT. Translating gives CASSATTPFTDTQYF.

The chain recombines TRBV18 with TRBJ2-5, with TRBD1 matching 7 bases. The CDR3 runs to 15 residues. Germline CDR1 KGHSH, CDR2 LQKENI. J gave up 0 bases and V 0 bases, and 1 base lay outside the gene matches. The chain's CDR3 is CASSPPQGHQETQYF. The CDR3 DNA is TGTGCCAGCTCACCACCACAGGGGCACCAAGAGACCCAGTACTTC.

This clone is a singleton in its sample. This same CDR3 is encoded by further DNA sequences in the sample. The genes are TRBV29-1 and TRBJ2-3; D may be TRBD2 (5 bases). The germline V and J ends were trimmed by 6 bases and 2 bases, with 12 bases remaining between them. This CDR3 region has 13 residues. Germline CDR1 and CDR2: SQVTM and ANQGSEA. CDR3 amino acids: CSVEVRSTDTQYF. The CDR3 DNA reads TGCAGCGTGGAGGTTCGGTCCACAGATACGCAGTATTTT.

The chain links TRBV19 to TRBJ2-1; TRBD2 is a possible D gene (5 bases). V was pared by 6 bases and J by 9 bases, with 15 bases between. The germline V gene encodes CDR1 LNHDA and CDR2 SQIVND (reference sequence). CDR3 length equals 13 residues. CDR3 residues: CASSYIRGGEQFF. Here the CDR3 DNA reads TGTGCCAGTAGCTACATACGCGGAGGTGAGCAGTTCTTC.

V and J are TRBV7-9 and TRBJ1-2, with D hard to call. Trimming stripped 3 bases from V and 3 bases from J, with 11 bases between. The CDR3 loop spans 14 amino acids. Germline CDR1 SEHNR, CDR2 FQNEAQ (reference sequence). This chain's CDR3 is CASSLGGEDYGYTF. CDR3 nucleotide sequence: TGTGCCAGCAGCTTGGGAGGAGAGGACTATGGCTACACCTTC.

This clone has a handful of counts. At one boundary the junction diverges from the germline segment, which might be a read error. This sequence joins TRBV6-1 and TRBJ2-5, with a tentative D call TRBD2 (6 bases). Germline V gives CDR1 MNHNS, CDR2 SASEGT. This CDR3 comprises 16 residues. This CDR3 reads CAISGSNLADQETQYF. In nucleotides, the CDR3 is TGTGCCATCAGTGGTTCGAACTTAGCGGATCAAGAGACCCAGTACTTC.

J is TRBJ1-6 and V is TRBV7-6; 9 bases agree with TRBD1. Per the germline V gene, CDR1 is SGHVS and CDR2 is FNYEAQ. V was clipped by 4 bases and J by 8 bases; unmatched bases: 9. This CDR3 spans 16 amino acids. The CDR3 region is CASSYGVRTGDSPLHF. The CDR3, as DNA: TGTGCCAGCAGCTACGGTGTACGGACAGGGGATTCACCCCTCCACTTT.

V gene TRBV27 combines with J gene TRBJ1-2; 9 positions match TRBD1. Per germline, CDR1 MNHEY and CDR2 SMNVEV (reference sequence). V lost 5 bases, J lost 4 bases, and 5 bases stayed unmatched. The CDR3 contains 14 residues. The CDR3 sequence: CASSNRGLGYGYTF. As DNA, the CDR3 is TGTGCCAGCAGTAACAGGGGGCTCGGCTATGGCTACACCTTC.

The gene calls are TRBV7-9 and TRBJ1-1, with D perhaps TRBD1 (5 bases). The V and J ends lost 0 bases and 3 bases respectively, with 5 bases between them. The germline V gene encodes CDR1 SEHNR and CDR2 FQNEAQ (reference sequence). There are 13 residues in the CDR3. Written as DNA, the CDR3 is TGTGCCAGCAGCTTAGCAGGGGACACTGAAGCTTTCTTT. Residues: CASSLAGDTEAFF.

The rearrangement uses TRBV4-1 and TRBJ1-3; D is undetermined. V was shortened by 4 bases and J by 4 bases, with 11 bases between the two germline ends. The CDR3 runs to 14 residues. In germline, CDR1 is MGHRA, CDR2 YSYEKL. The CDR3 DNA sequence: TGCGCCAGCAGCCCCTCCCCTCTCGGAAACACCATATATTTT. The encoded protein is CASSPSPLGNTIYF.

The chain carries TRBV6-1 and TRBJ1-5; unclear D gene. Germline V gene data show CDR1 as MNHNS and CDR2 as SASEGT. V dropped 4 bases and J dropped 7 bases, with 14 bases sitting between them. This CDR3 comprises 14 residues. CDR3 residues: CASSGWQANQPQHF. Here the CDR3 DNA reads TGTGCCAGCAGTGGTTGGCAGGCAAACCAGCCCCAGCATTTT.

V usage is TRBV4-3 and J usage is TRBJ1-3, with D maybe TRBD1 (5 bases). The V end lost 2 bases, the J end lost 4 bases, and 12 bases lay between the germline ends. This CDR3 comprises 15 residues. Germline lookup yields CDR1 LGHNA and CDR2 YSLEER. The CDR3 sequence is CASSQWDSGGNTIYF. CDR3 DNA: TGCGCCAGCAGCCAATGGGACTCTGGAGGAAACACCATATATTTT.

The V and J genes are TRBV5-1 and TRBJ1-1; no definite D call. Germline CDR1 and CDR2: SGHRS and YFSETQ. Trimming left V 1 base short and J 5 bases short, with 9 bases between. This CDR3 spans 13 amino acids. The CDR3 coding sequence is TGCGCCAGCAGCTTGATTCCGGGGACTGAAGCTTTCTTT. Translated: CASSLIPGTEAFF.

This chain uses TRBV5-6 with TRBJ2-7; D might be TRBD1 (6 bases). Germline assignment: CDR1 SGHDT and CDR2 YYEEEE. Trimming shortened V by 4 bases and J by 5 bases, and 19 bases separated the two germline ends. This CDR3 has 15 residues. CDR3 sequence (DNA): TGTGCCAGCAGCCCCCAGGCGGACAGCGCTCACGAGCAGTACTTC. It specifies CASSPQADSAHEQYF.

This clone was seen a single time. The chain couples TRBV4-1 to TRBJ2-2; weak D call: TRBD2 (5 bases). Trimming removed 6 bases from V and 5 bases from J, with 7 bases in between. From germline, CDR1 is MGHRA and CDR2 YSYEKL. This CDR3 is built from 12 residues. The CDR3 region is CASRRGTGELFF. The CDR3 DNA is TGCGCCAGCAGACGAGGGACCGGGGAGCTGTTTTTT.

The CDR3 is CATTRDSSYEQYF. CDR3 sequence (DNA): TGTGCCACCACCCGGGACAGCTCCTACGAGCAGTACTTC. The J gene is TRBJ2-5, the V gene TRBV2, with 7 bases that match TRBD1. The J call may not be correct, given that the DNA end is closer to TRBJ2-7. Germline CDR1 SNHLY, CDR2 FYNNEI. The CDR3 sequence is 13 residues long.

By its share, this clone is medium-sized (0.01 to 0.1%). This rearrangement joins TRBV7-9 to TRBJ2-7; 8 nucleotides match TRBD2. Germline V lookup: CDR1 SEHNR, CDR2 FQNEAQ (reference sequence). V was clipped by 4 bases and J by 2 bases; unmatched bases: 4. This CDR3 region has 14 residues. The CDR3 sequence: CASSSSGGAYEQYF. CDR3 in DNA: TGTGCCAGCAGCTCCTCCGGGGGGGCCTACGAGCAGTACTTC.

This clone showed up just a few times. This sequence joins TRBV4-3 and TRBJ1-2, with D hard to call. V was trimmed by 1 base and J by 3 bases, leaving 9 bases between them. Germline CDR1 and CDR2: LGHNA and YSLEER. This CDR3 has 14 residues. CDR3 residues: CASSQGTAYYGYTF. Written as DNA, the CDR3 is TGCGCCAGCAGCCAAGGTACTGCCTACTATGGCTACACCTTC.

The chain employs TRBV7-6 and TRBJ1-1; a possible D gene is TRBD1 (6 bases). Trimming cost V 5 bases and J 5 bases, with 12 bases left between them. Per germline, CDR1 SGHVS and CDR2 FNYEAQ. This CDR3 comprises 13 residues. The CDR3 reads CASSVGGGTEAFF. DNA of the CDR3: TGTGCCAGCAGCGTAGGGGGGGGGACTGAAGCTTTCTTT.

This clone occurred once. This sequence joins TRBV5-6 and TRBJ2-7; TRBD2 aligns across 12 bases. Germline values: CDR1 SGHDT, CDR2 YYEEEE. CDR3 size: 16 residues. The V and J ends lost 0 bases and 0 bases, in that order; junction bases with no gene match: 1. The CDR3 loop is CASSLGLAGASYEQYF. Here the CDR3 DNA reads TGTGCCAGCAGCTTGGGACTAGCGGGGGCCTCCTACGAGCAGTACTTC.

The chain links TRBV5-1 to TRBJ2-2; D is perhaps TRBD2 (6 bases). CDR1 is SGHRS, CDR2 YFSETQ, per germline. V was cut by 2 bases and J by 6 bases, with 11 bases left in between. The CDR3 spans 14 residues. The CDR3 region is CASSLLGGAGELFF. CDR3 DNA sequence: TGCGCCAGCAGCTTACTAGGCGGGGCCGGGGAGCTGTTTTTT. Filled out from reference TRBV5-1 and TRBJ2-2, the complete variable domain reads KAGVTQTPRYLIKTRGQQVTLSCSPISGHRSVSWYQQTPGQGLQFLFEYFSETQRNKGNFPGRFSGRQFSNSRSEMNVSTLELGDSALYLCASSLLGGAGELFFGEGSRLTVL.

This clone was counted once. The chain has TRBV9 and TRBJ2-7; 11 nucleotides line up with TRBD1. J was trimmed by 2 bases and V by 2 bases; bases with no gene match: 6. Per germline, CDR1 SGDLS and CDR2 YYNGEE. The CDR3 spans 16 residues. The CDR3 loop is CASSVGGTGGPYEQYF. In nucleotides, the CDR3 is TGTGCCAGCAGCGTGGGGGGGACAGGGGGGCCCTACGAGCAGTACTTC.

The V gene is TRBV4-1, the J gene TRBJ2-7, with 7 positions matching TRBD1. With 3 bases clipped from V and 4 bases from J, the junction kept 6 bases outside the gene matches. CDR3 length: 14 residues. Germline CDR1 reads MGHRA; CDR2 reads YSYEKL. The CDR3 coding sequence is TGCGCCAGCAGCCACCCTGACAGGGCGTACGAGCAGTACTTC. This sequence encodes CASSHPDRAYEQYF.

The rearrangement links TRBV21-1 to TRBJ1-5; no check of the table's D call, TRBD1, against the DNA was made. TRBV21-1 is labeled a pseudogene. This CDR3 has 20 residues. The CDR3 DNA reads TGTGCCAGCAGCTCCCCTTCCGGACAGGGAGCCCCTTATAGCAATCAGCCCCAGCATTTT. The encoded protein is CASSSPSGQGAPYSNQPQHF.

The chain employs TRBV11-3 and TRBJ2-7; 10 positions match TRBD1. Germline V gene lookup returns CDR1 SGHNT and CDR2 YENEEA. CDR3 length: 15 amino acids. The junction had 10 bases not matched to a gene; V was cut back by 5 bases and J by 6 bases. The CDR3 coding sequence is TGTGCCAGCAGCACCTCCGGGACAGGGGATAGCGAGCAGTACTTC. Protein: CASSTSGTGDSEQYF.